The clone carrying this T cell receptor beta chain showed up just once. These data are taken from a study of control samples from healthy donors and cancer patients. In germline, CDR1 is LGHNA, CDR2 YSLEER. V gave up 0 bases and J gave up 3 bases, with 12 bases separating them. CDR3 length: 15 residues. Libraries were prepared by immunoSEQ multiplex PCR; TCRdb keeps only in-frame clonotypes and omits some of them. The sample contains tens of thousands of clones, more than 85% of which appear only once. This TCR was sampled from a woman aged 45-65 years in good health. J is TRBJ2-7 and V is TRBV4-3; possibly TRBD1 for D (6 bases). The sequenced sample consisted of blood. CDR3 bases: TGCGCCAGCAGCCAAGATTCAGGGGTAGACTACGAGCAGTACTTC. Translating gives CASSQDSGVDYEQYF.